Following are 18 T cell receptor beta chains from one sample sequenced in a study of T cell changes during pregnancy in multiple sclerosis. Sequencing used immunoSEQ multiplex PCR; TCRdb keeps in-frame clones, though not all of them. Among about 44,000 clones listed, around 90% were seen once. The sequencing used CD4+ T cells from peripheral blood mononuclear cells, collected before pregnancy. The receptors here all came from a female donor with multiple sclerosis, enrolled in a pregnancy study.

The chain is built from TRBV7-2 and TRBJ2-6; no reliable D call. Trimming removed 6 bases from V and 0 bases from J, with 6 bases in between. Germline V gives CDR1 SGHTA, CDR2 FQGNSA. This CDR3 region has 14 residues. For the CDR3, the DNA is TGTGCCAGCAGGCCGAGCTCTGGGGCCAACGTCCTGACTTTC. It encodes CASRPSSGANVLTF. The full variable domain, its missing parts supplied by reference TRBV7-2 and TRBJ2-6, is GAGVSQSPSNKVTEKGKDVELRCDPISGHTALYWYRQSLGQGLEFLIYFQGNSAPDKSGLPSDRFSAERTGGSVSTLTIQRTQQEDSAVYLCASRPSSGANVLTFGAGSRLTVL.

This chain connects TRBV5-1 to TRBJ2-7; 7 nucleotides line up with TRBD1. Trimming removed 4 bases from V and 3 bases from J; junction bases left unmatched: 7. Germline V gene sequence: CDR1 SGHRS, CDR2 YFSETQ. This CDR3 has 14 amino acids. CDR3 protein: CASSLRQGRYEQYF. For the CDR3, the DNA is TGCGCCAGCAGCCTCCGACAGGGTCGCTACGAGCAGTACTTC.

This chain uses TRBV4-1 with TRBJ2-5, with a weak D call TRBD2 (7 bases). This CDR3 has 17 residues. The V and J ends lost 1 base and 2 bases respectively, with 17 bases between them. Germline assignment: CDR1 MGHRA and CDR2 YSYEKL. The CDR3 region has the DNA TGCGCCAGCAGCCAAGGTCTTGGGGGGGGGCGTCAAGAGACCCAGTACTTC. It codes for CASSQGLGGGRQETQYF.

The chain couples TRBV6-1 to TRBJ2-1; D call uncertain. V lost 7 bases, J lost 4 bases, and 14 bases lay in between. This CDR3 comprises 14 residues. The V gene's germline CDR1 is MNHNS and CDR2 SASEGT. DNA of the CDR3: TGTGCCAGCATTAGGCTTAGAGGATACAATGAGCAGTTCTTC. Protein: CASIRLRGYNEQFF.

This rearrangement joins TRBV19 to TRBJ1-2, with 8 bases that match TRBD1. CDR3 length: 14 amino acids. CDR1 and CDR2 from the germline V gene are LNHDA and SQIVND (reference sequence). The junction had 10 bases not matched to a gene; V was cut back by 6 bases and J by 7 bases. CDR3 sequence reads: CASSPRGRTSGYTF. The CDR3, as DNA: TGTGCCAGTAGCCCCAGGGGGCGTACTAGTGGCTACACCTTC.

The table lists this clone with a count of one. The CDR3 protein is CASSRSIGTDKNGYTF. In DNA form, the CDR3 reads TGCGCCAGCAGCCGAAGTATCGGGACAGATAAAAATGGCTACACCTTC. The rearrangement joins TRBV4-3 to TRBJ1-2; 7 bases are shared with TRBD1. Germline V gene data show CDR1 as LGHNA and CDR2 as YSLEER. The CDR3 covers 16 residues. The ends lost 4 bases at V and 6 bases at J; junction bases unmatched: 14.

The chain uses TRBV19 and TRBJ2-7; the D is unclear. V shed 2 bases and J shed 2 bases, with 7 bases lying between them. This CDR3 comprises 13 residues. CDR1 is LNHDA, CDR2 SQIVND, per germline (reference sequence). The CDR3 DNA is TGTGCCAGTAGTATATTACCGGCCTACGAGCAGTACTTC. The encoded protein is CASSILPAYEQYF.

As DNA, the CDR3 is TGTGCCAGCAGTTCAATAACTCGGTGGGGCCGAGAGACCCAGTACTTC. This codes for CASSSITRWGRETQYF. This sequence joins TRBV11-2 and TRBJ2-5, with D possibly matching TRBD1 (5 bases). CDR1 and CDR2 (germline): SGHAT, FQNNGV. The germline V and J ends were trimmed by 6 bases and 4 bases, with 21 bases remaining between them. CDR3 length: 16 amino acids. Full variable domain (remainder filled in from reference TRBV11-2 and TRBJ2-5): EAGVAQSPRYKIIEKRQSVAFWCNPISGHATLYWYQQILGQGPKLLIQFQNNGVVDDSQLPKDRFSAERLKGVDSTLKIQPAKLEDSAVYLCASSSITRWGRETQYFGPGTRLLVL.

CDR3 residues: CASSLARAATGELFF. Written as DNA, the CDR3 is TGTGCCAGCAGCTTAGCCAGGGCGGCCACCGGGGAGCTGTTTTTT. The V and J genes are TRBV7-8 and TRBJ2-2; TRBD1 is a possible D gene (5 bases). V lost 0 bases to trimming and J lost 4 bases, with 9 bases between them. This CDR3 contains 15 residues. Germline V lookup: CDR1 SGHVS, CDR2 FQNEAQ. The full variable domain, completed using reference TRBV7-8 and TRBJ2-2, is GAGVSQSPRYKVAKRGQDVALRCDPISGHVSLFWYQQALGQGPEFLTYFQNEAQLDKSGLPSDRFFAERPEGSVSTLKIQRTQQEDSAVYLCASSLARAATGELFFGEGSRLTVL.

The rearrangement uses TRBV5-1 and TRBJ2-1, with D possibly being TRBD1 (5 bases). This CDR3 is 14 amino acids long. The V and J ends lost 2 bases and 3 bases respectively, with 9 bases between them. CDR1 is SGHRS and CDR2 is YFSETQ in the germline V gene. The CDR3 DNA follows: TGCGCCAGCAGCTTAACAGGCGTCTACAATGAGCAGTTCTTC. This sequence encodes CASSLTGVYNEQFF.

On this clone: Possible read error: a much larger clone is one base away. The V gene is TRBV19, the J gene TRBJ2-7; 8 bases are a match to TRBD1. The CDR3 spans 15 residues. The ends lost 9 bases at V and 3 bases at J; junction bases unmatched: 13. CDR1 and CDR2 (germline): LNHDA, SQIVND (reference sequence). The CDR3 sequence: CASKWVQGQGYEQYF. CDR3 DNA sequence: TGTGCCAGCAAATGGGTCCAAGGACAGGGCTACGAGCAGTACTTC.

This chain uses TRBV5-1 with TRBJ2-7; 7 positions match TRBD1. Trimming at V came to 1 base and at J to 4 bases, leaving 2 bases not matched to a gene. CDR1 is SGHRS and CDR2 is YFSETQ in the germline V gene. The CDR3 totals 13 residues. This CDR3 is CASSLTGAYEQYF. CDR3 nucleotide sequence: TGCGCCAGCAGCTTGACAGGGGCGTACGAGCAGTACTTC.

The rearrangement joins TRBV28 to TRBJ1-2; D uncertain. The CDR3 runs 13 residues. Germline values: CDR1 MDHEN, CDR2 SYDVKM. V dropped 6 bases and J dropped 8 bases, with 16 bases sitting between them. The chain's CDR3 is CASSLQEHEGYTF. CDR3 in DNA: TGTGCCAGCAGCCTCCAGGAACATGAGGGCTACACCTTC.

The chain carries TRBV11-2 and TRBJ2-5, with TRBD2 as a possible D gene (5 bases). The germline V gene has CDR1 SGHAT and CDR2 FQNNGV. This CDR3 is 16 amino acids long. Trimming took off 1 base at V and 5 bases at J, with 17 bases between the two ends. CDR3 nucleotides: TGTGCCAGCAGCTTAGGTCTGGCCGGGGTTCGGGAGACCCAGTACTTC. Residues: CASSLGLAGVRETQYF.

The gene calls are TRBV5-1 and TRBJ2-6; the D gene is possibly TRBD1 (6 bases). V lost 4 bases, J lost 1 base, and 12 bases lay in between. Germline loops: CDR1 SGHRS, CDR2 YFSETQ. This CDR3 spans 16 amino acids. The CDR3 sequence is CASSLPTGSGANVLTF. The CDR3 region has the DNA TGCGCCAGCAGCCTACCCACAGGGTCTGGGGCCAACGTCCTGACTTTC.

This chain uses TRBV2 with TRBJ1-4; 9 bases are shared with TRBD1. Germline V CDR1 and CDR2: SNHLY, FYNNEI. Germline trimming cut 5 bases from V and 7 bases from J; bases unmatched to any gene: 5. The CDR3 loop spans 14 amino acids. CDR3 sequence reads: CASSIQGAREKLFF. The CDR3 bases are TGTGCCAGCAGTATACAGGGGGCGCGTGAAAAACTGTTTTTT.

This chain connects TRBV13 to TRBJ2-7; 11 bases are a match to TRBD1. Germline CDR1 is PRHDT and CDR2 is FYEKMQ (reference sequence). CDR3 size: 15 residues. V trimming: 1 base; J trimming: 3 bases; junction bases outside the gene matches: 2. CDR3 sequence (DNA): TGTGCCAGCAGCTTAGTTGGGACAGGGGGCTACGAGCAGTACTTC. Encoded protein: CASSLVGTGGYEQYF.

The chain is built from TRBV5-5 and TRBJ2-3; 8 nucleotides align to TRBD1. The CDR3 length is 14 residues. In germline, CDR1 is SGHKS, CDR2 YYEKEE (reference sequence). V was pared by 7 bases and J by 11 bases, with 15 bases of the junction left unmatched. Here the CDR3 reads CASGTAPQGVVQYF. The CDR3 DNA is TGTGCCAGCGGGACAGCGCCACAGGGGGTTGTGCAGTATTTT. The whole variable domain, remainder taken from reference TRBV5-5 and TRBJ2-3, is DAGVTQSPTHLIKTRGQQVTLRCSPISGHKSVSWYQQVLGQGPQFIFQYYEKEERGRGNFPDRFSARQFPNYSSELNVNALLLGDSALYLCASGTAPQGVVQYFGPGTRLTVL.